This TCR beta chain was sequenced for a study of regulatory T cells in long-lasting Graves disease. Libraries of TCR beta came from iRepertoire HTBI primers plus Arm-PCR of CDR3 regions. TCRdb fed the multiplex PCR reads into MiXCR, producing one record per CDR3 protein. The sample has about half a million distinct CDR3 sequences; around 11% are singletons. This clonotype appeared many times. Its antigen is currently unknown. CDR1 SNHLY and CDR2 FYNNEI come from the germline V gene. V shed 8 bases and J 2 bases; nucleotides not matched to a gene: 10. The CDR3 is 16 residues long. Study findings and constraints: New patients shared roughly 980 public clonotypes, fewer than the roughly 2,600 shared by persistent patients.

The time point is: newly diagnosed GD, antithyroid drugs for less than 3 months. There was RNA extracted from PBMCs, and the TCR library was made from it. Graves' disease diagnosis used American Thyroid Association guidelines. Another study also made use of these data, one on T cells in Graves' hyperthyroidism and ophthalmopathy. This second study says: The study used the HTBI primer set for a first-round RT-PCR of the TCR CDR3.

The sequencing used peripheral blood mononuclear cells (PBMCs), collected at new diagnosis, from a patient treated with antithyroid drugs. The sequence was obtained from a woman younger than 45 with Graves disease. V and J are TRBV2 and TRBJ2-3; 10 nucleotides align to TRBD2. CDR3 amino acids: CASGSPLAGDTDTQYF. The DNA for the CDR3 is TGTGCCAGCGGGTCCCCTCTAGCGGGGGACACAGATACGCAGTATTTT.